This T cell receptor beta chain was sequenced for a study of blood T cell repertoires in COVID-19. J lost 15 bases, V lost 5 bases, and 9 bases had no gene match. This CDR3 region has 12 residues. Germline V gene lookup returns CDR1 SGHVS and CDR2 FQNEAQ. Some clones are missing from TCRdb's copy, which holds only in-frame ones; the method was immunoSEQ multiplex PCR. The sample has about 280,000 clones, 80% to 85% seen once; the top ten hold more than 4%. This clone was seen just once. This receptor was taken from a man between 35 and 55 years old who had been exposed to COVID-19. Sample: PBMCs or T cells enriched from blood (not recorded which). This chain joins TRBV7-8 and TRBJ2-1; 8 nucleotides line up with TRBD2. The CDR3 loop is CASSQKRELGFF. As DNA, the CDR3 is TGTGCCAGCAGCCAAAAGCGGGAGCTTGGGTTCTTC.